This T cell receptor (beta chain) was recorded in a study of blood T cell repertoires in COVID-19. The table came from immunoSEQ multiplex PCR; TCRdb's copy has only in-frame clones and leaves some out. The data show some 250,000 clones, approximately 83% seen once. The clonotype originates from a man in his thirties or forties who had recovered from COVID-19. Sequencing was carried out using peripheral blood.

This chain's CDR3 is CASADSWGRDGYTF. DNA of the CDR3: TGCGCCAGCGCCGACAGCTGGGGTCGTGACGGCTACACCTTC. V usage is TRBV5-1 and J usage is TRBJ1-2, with D possibly matching TRBD1 (5 bases). The CDR3 is made up of 14 amino acids. The germline V and J ends were trimmed by 7 bases and 8 bases, with 21 bases remaining between them. The germline V gene has CDR1 SGHRS and CDR2 YFSETQ.